The clone carrying this T cell receptor beta chain was seen only once. The target antigen is unknown. The source of the sample is a study of Ad26.COV2.S vaccination and SARS-CoV-2 variants. Looking at the study overall: Intramuscular Ad26.COV2.S at 5x10^10 or 1x10^11 viral particles.

Clones were read by immunoSEQ multiplex PCR, and TCRdb kept only the in-frame ones, dropping some. The sample holds approximately 420,000 clones; roughly 88% are singletons and the top ten take 3.6%. CDR3 size: 16 residues. Germline V gene lookup returns CDR1 MDHEN and CDR2 SYDVKM. V shed 7 bases and J shed 2 bases, with 20 bases lying between them. Regarding treatment: 19 received Ad26.COV2.S at low or high dose, single or two shots; about five received placebo; per-sample allocation not given. Specimen acquisition occurred on day 63 following the initial vaccine or placebo injection. Notes on the study in general: Possibly, TCR breadth and depth analyses underestimated total T cell responses.

V usage is TRBV28 and J usage is TRBJ1-2; a weak D match, TRBD1 (6 bases). This specimen consisted of peripheral blood, obtained in a trial of Ad26.COV2.S vaccine versus placebo. The receptor comes from a person between 18 and 60 years old who received the Ad26.COV2.S COVID-19 vaccine or a placebo. CDR3 residues: CASIKQVGDRNYGYTF. In DNA, the CDR3 is TGTGCCAGCATCAAACAGGTTGGAGACAGGAACTATGGCTACACCTTC.